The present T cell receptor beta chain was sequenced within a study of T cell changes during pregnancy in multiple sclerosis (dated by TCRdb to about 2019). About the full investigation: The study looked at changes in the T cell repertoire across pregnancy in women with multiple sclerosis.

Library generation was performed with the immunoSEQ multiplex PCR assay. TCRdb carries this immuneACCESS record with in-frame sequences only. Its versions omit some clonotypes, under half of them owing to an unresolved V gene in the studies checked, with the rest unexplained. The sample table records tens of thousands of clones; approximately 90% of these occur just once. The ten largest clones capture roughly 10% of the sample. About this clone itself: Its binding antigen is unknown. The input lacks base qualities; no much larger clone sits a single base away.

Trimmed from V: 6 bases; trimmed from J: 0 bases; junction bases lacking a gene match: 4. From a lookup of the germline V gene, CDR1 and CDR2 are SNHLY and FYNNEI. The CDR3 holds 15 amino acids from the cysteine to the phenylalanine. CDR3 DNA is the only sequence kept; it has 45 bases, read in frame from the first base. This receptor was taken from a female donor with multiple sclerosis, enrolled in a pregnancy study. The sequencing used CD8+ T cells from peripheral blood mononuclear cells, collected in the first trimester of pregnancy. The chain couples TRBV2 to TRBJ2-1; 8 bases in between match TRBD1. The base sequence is TGTGCCAGCAGAAACACAGGGGGCTCCTACAATGAGCAGTTCTTC. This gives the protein CASRNTGGSYNEQFF.